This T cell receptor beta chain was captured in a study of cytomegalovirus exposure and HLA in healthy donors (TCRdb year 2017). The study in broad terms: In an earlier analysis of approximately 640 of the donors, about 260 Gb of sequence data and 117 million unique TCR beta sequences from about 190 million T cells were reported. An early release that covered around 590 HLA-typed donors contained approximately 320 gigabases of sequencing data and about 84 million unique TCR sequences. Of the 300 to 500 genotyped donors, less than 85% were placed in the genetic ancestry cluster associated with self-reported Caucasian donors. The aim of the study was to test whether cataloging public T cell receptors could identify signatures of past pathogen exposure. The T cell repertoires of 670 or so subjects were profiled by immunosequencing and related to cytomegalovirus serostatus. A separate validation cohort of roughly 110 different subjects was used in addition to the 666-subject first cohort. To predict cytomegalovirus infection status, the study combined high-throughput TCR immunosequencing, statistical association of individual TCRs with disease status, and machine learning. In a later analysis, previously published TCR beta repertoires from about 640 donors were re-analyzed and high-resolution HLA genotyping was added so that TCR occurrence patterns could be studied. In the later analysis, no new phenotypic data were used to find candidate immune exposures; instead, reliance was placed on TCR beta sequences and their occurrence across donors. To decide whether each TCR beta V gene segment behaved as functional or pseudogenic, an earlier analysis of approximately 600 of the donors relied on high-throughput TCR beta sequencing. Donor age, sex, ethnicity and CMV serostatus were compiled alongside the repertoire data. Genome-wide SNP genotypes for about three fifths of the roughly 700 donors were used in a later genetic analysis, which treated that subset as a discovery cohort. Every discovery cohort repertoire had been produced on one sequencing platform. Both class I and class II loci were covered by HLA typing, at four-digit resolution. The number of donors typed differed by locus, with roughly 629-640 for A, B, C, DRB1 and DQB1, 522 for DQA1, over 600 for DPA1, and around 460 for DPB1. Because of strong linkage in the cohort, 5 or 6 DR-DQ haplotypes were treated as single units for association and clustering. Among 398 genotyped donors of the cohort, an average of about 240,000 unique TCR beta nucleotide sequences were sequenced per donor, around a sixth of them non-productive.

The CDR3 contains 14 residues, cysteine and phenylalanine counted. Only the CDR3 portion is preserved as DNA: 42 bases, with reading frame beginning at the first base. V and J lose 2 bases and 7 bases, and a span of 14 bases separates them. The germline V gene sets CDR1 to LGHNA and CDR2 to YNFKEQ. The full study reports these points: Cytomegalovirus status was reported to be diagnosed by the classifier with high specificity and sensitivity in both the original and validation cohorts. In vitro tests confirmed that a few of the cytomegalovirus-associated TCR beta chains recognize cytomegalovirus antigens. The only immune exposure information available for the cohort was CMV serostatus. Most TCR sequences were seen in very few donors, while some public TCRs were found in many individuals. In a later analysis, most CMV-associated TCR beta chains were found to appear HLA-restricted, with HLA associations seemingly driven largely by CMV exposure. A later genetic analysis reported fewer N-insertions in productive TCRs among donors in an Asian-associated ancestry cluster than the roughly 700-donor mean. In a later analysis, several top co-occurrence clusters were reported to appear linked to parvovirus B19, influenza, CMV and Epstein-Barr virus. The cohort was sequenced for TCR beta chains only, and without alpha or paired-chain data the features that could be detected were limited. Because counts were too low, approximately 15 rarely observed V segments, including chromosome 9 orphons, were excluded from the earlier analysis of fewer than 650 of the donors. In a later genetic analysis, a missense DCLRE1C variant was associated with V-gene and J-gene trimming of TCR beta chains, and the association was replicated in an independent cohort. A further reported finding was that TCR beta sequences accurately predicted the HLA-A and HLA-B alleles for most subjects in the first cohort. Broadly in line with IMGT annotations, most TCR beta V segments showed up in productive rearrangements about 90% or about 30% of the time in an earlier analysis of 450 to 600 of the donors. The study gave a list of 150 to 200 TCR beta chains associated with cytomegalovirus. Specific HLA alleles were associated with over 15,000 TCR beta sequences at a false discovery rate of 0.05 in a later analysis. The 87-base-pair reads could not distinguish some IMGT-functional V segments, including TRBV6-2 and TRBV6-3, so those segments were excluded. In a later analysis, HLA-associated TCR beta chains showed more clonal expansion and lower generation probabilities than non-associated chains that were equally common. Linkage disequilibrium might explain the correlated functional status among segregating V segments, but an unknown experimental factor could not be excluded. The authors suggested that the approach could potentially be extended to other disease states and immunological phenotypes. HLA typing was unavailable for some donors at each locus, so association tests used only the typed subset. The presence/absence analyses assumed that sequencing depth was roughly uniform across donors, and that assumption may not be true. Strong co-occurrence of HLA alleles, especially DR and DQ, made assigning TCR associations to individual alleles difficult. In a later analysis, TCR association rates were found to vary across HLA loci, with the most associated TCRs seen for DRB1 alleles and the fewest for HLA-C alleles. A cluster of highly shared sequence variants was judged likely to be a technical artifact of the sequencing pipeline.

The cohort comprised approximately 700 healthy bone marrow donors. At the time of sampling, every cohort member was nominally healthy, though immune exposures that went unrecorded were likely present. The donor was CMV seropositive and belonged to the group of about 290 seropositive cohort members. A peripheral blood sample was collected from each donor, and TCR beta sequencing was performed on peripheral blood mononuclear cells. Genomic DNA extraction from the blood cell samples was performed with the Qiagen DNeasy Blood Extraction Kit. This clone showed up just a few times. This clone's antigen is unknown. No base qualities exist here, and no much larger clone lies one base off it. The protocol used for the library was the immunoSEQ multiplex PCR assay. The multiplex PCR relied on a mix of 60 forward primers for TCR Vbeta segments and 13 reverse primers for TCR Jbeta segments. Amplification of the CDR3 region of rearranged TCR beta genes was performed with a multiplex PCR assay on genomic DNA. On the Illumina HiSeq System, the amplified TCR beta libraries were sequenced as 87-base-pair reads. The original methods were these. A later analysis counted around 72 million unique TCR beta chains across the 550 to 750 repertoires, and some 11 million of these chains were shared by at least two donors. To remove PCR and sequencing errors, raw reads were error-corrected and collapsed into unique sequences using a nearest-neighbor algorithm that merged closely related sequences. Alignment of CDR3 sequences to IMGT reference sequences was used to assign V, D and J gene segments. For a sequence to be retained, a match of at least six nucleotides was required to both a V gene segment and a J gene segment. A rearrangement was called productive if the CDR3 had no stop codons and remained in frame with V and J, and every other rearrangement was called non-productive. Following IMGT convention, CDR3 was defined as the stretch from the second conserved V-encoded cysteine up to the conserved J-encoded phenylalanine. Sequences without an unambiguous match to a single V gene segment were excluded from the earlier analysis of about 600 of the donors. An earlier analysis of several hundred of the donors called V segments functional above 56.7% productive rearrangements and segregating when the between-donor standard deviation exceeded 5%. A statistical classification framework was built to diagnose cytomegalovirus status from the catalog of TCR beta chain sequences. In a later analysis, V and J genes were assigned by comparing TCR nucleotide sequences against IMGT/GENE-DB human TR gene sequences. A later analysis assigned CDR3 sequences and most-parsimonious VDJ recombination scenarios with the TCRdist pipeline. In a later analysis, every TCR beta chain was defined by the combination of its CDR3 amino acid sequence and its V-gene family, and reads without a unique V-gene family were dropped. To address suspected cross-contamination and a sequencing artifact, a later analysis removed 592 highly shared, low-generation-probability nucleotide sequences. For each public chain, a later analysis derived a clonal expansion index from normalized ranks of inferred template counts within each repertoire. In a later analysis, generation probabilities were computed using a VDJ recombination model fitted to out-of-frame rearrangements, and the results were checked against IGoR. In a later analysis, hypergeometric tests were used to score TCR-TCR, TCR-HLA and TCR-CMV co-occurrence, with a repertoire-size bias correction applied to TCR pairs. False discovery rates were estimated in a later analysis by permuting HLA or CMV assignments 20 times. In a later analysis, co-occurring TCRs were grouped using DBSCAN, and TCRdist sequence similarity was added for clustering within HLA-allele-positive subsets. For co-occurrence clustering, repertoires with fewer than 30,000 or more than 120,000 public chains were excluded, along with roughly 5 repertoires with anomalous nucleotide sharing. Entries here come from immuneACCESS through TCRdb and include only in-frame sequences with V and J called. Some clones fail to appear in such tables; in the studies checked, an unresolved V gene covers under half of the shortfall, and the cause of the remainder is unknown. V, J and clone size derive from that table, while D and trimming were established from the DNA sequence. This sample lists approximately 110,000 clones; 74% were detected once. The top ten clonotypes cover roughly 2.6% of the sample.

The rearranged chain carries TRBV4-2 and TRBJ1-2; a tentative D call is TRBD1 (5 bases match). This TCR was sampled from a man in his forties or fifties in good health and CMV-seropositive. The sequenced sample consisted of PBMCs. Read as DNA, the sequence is TGTGCCAGCAGCCAAATTGGGGCGGATGGTGGCTACACCTTC. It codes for CASSQIGADGGYTF.